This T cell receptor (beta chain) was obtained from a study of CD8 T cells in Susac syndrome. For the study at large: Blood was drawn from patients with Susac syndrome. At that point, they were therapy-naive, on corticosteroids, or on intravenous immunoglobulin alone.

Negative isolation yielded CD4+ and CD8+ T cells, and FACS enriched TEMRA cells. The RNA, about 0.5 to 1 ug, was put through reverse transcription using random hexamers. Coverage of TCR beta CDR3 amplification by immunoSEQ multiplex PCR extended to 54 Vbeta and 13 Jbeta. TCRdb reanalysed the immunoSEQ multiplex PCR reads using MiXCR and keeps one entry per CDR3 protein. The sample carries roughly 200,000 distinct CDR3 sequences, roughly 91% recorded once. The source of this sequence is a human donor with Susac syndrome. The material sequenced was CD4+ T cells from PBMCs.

In nucleotides, the CDR3 is TGCGCCAGCAGCTTGGCCGAGGGGGCGCGGGGCTATGGCTACACCTTC. Translated: CASSLAEGARGYGYTF. V gene TRBV5-1 combines with J gene TRBJ1-2; TRBD1 matches 7 bases. Trimming at V came to 0 bases and at J to 4 bases, leaving 9 bases not matched to a gene. Per germline, CDR1 SGHRS and CDR2 YFSETQ. This CDR3 spans 16 amino acids.